Below, 21 T cell receptor beta chains from the same sample are listed, as sequenced in a study of Graves' ophthalmopathy and Graves' hyperthyroidism. Using RNA transcripts, the TCR beta CDR3 regions were amplified. Following a first-round RT-PCR that used HTBI primers, a second-round multiplex PCR was carried out. TCRdb redid the calling of the multiplex PCR reads with MiXCR, one entry per CDR3 protein. The sample records almost 750,000 distinct CDR3 sequences, roughly 40% being singletons. The sequenced material came from peripheral blood. The receptors come from an adult man with Graves' ophthalmopathy.

The V gene is TRBV10-3, the J gene TRBJ2-5; 7 bases are a match to TRBD1. The CDR3 has 15 residues. V lost 3 bases to trimming and J lost 2 bases; unmatched junction nucleotides: 6. From germline, CDR1 is ENHRY and CDR2 SYGVKD. The CDR3 spells CAISESGTAQETQYF. In DNA form, the CDR3 reads TGTGCCATCAGTGAATCCGGGACAGCTCAAGAGACCCAGTACTTC.

The V gene is TRBV20-1, the J gene TRBJ1-1, with a weak D call TRBD1 (6 bases). Germline CDR1 and CDR2: DFQATT and SNEGSKA (reference sequence). The CDR3 spans 13 residues. V dropped 6 bases and J dropped 4 bases, with 15 bases sitting between them. The CDR3 here is CSANRGGGTEAFF. In nucleotides, the CDR3 is TGCAGTGCGAACCGGGGGGGCGGCACTGAAGCTTTCTTT.

J is TRBJ1-5 and V is TRBV19; no clear D gene. Germline V gene lookup returns CDR1 LNHDA and CDR2 SQIVND (reference sequence). CDR3 length: 15 amino acids. V dropped 3 bases and J dropped 10 bases, with 19 bases sitting between them. CDR3 bases: TGTGCCAGTAGTATCCCGAGCGTCCGGGGAGTCCCCCAGCATTTT. The encoded protein is CASSIPSVRGVPQHF.

This clonotype has a handful of counts. This chain uses TRBV4-1 with TRBJ1-6; TRBD1 is a possible D gene (5 bases). The CDR3 is 15 amino acids. V was pared by 0 bases and J by 4 bases, with 7 bases between. Germline CDR1 is MGHRA and CDR2 is YSYEKL. This CDR3 reads CASSQDRAYNSPLHF. The CDR3 DNA is TGCGCCAGCAGCCAAGACAGGGCTTATAATTCACCCCTCCACTTT.

Remarks on this clonotype: One junction end does not reproduce the germline sequence, and a read error may be involved. This rearrangement joins TRBV7-7 to TRBJ1-2; tentatively, D is TRBD1 (5 bases). Germline V lookup: CDR1 SSHAT, CDR2 FNYEAQ (reference sequence). The CDR3 loop spans 16 amino acids. The CDR3 region has the DNA TGTGCTAGCAGCCGCTCGGCGACCGGGACGAAGGATGGCTACACCTTC. Its translation is CASSRSATGTKDGYTF.

This rearrangement joins TRBV2 to TRBJ2-5; a weak D match, TRBD1 (6 bases). CDR3 length: 13 residues. Germline CDR1 reads SNHLY; CDR2 reads FYNNEI. V lost 4 bases and J 5 bases, leaving 11 bases between the germline ends. DNA for the CDR3: TGTGCCAGCAGTGGACAGGTCACCGAGACCCAGTACTTC. Translating it yields CASSGQVTETQYF. The whole variable domain, filled in from reference TRBV2 and TRBJ2-5, reads EPEVTQTPSHQVTQMGQEVILRCVPISNHLYFYWYRQILGQKVEFLVSFYNNEISEKSEIFDDQFSVERPDGSNFTLKIRSTKLEDSAMYFCASSGQVTETQYFGPGTRLLVL.

For this clonotype: A much larger clone is a single base away; this may be a read error. No conserved phenylalanine or tryptophan is present at the end of the CDR3, so a read error is the likely explanation. This chain joins TRBV7-9 and TRBJ1-1; no reliable D call. Germline V gives CDR1 SEHNR, CDR2 FQNEAQ (reference sequence). This CDR3 spans 15 amino acids. Trimming removed 5 bases from V and 2 bases from J, with 15 bases in between. The CDR3 DNA sequence: TGTGCCAGCAGCCGCTGGGAGAATACAAACACTGAAGCTTTCTCT. Translation gives CASSRWENTNTEAFS.

V gene TRBV9 combines with J gene TRBJ2-7; 9 bases are shared with TRBD1. V lost 5 bases to trimming and J lost 3 bases; unmatched junction nucleotides: 6. CDR3 length equals 14 residues. Looked up from germline, CDR1 is SGDLS and CDR2 is YYNGEE. CDR3 in amino acids: CASSDRGNVYEQYF. CDR3 bases: TGTGCCAGCAGTGACAGGGGGAATGTCTACGAGCAGTACTTC.

The chain employs TRBV24-1 and TRBJ1-1; 7 nucleotides align to TRBD1. Losses at the gene ends were 7 bases for V and 4 bases for J; bases not matched to a gene: 5. The length of the CDR3 is 13 residues. The germline V gene has CDR1 KGHDR and CDR2 SFDVKD. The CDR3 loop is CATSQGGSTEAFF. The DNA for the CDR3 is TGTGCCACCAGCCAGGGGGGGAGCACTGAAGCTTTCTTT.

J is TRBJ1-2 and V is TRBV29-1; D possibly corresponds to TRBD1 (6 bases). From germline, CDR1 is SQVTM and CDR2 ANQGSEA. This CDR3 region has 13 residues. V was clipped by 7 bases and J by 8 bases, with 20 bases between them. The CDR3 DNA is TGCAGCGGGAGACAGGACAGAACGGGGGGCTACACCTTC. Amino acid sequence: CSGRQDRTGGYTF.

V is TRBV5-1 and J is TRBJ2-7, with D perhaps matching TRBD1 (6 bases). Germline V gene data show CDR1 as SGHRS and CDR2 as YFSETQ. This CDR3 has 13 residues. V gave up 5 bases and J gave up 2 bases, with 11 bases separating them. CDR3 in amino acids: CASSWTATYEQYF. Written as DNA, the CDR3 is TGCGCCAGCAGTTGGACAGCTACCTACGAGCAGTACTTC.

This clonotype has a count of ten or more. The chain combines TRBV2 with TRBJ2-7; D tentatively reads TRBD1 or TRBD2 (5 bases each). Trimming removed 6 bases at V and 5 bases at J, with 11 bases between. This CDR3 contains 12 residues. CDR1 and CDR2 (germline): SNHLY, FYNNEI. The CDR3 spells CASSRAGDEQYF. In nucleotides, the CDR3 is TGTGCCAGCAGCAGGGCCGGGGACGAGCAGTACTTC.

This clonotype was counted ten times or more. The chain has TRBV20-1 and TRBJ1-5; D remains ambiguous. The germline V gene has CDR1 DFQATT and CDR2 SNEGSKA (reference sequence). V was shortened by 1 base and J by 1 base, with 11 bases between the two germline ends. The CDR3 contains 15 residues. The CDR3 nucleotides are TGCAGTGCTAGAGTTCAGGTGGTAAGCAATCAGCCCCAGCATTTT. Protein: CSARVQVVSNQPQHF.

This clonotype was found many times. The J gene is TRBJ2-7, the V gene TRBV7-3; the D gene is possibly TRBD2 (6 bases). The V end lost 5 bases, the J end lost 2 bases, and 13 bases lay between the germline ends. CDR3 length: 14 residues. Germline CDR1 reads SGHTA; CDR2 reads FQGTGA. In DNA, the CDR3 is TGTGCCAGCAGCGCGGGACCGCCAGCCTACGAGCAGTACTTC. Encoded protein: CASSAGPPAYEQYF.

The chain carries TRBV10-3 and TRBJ1-1; D possibly corresponds to TRBD1 (6 bases). Germline V gives CDR1 ENHRY, CDR2 SYGVKD. The V gene lost 3 bases and the J gene lost 6 bases, with 14 bases spanning the gap. This CDR3 has 14 residues. The CDR3: CAISDAGASAEAFF. The DNA for the CDR3 is TGTGCCATCAGTGACGCAGGGGCTTCGGCTGAAGCTTTCTTT.

The chain employs TRBV7-9 and TRBJ2-7; TRBD1 aligns across 10 bases. V shed 7 bases, J shed 6 bases, and the junction held 9 bases outside the gene matches. The CDR3 sequence is 14 residues long. The germline V gene encodes CDR1 SEHNR and CDR2 FQNEAQ (reference sequence). CDR3 in amino acids: CASTGTGALGEQYF. The DNA for the CDR3 is TGTGCCAGCACCGGGACAGGGGCCCTAGGCGAGCAGTACTTC. The full variable domain, with the rest looked up from reference TRBV7-9 and TRBJ2-7, is DTGVSQNPRHKITKRGQNVTFRCDPISEHNRLYWYRQTLGQGPEFLTYFQNEAQLEKSRLLSDRFSAERPKGSFSTLEIQRTEQGDSAMYLCASTGTGALGEQYFGPGTRLTVT.

A few counts support this clonotype. At one end the junction does not follow the germline gene, possibly because of a read error. The chain joins TRBV10-3 to TRBJ1-1; tentatively, D is TRBD1 (5 bases). The CDR3 runs to 16 residues. Germline V gene lookup returns CDR1 ENHRY and CDR2 SYGVKD. The CDR3 sequence is CASSYTWRGMNTEAFF. The DNA of the CDR3 is TGTGCCAGCAGTTATACATGGAGGGGTATGAACACTGAAGCTTTCTTT.

This clonotype appeared a few times. CDR3 in amino acids: CASSSPTYSSHEQYF. The CDR3 nucleotides read TGTGCCAGCAGCTCACCCACGTACAGTTCCCACGAGCAGTACTTC. The J gene is TRBJ2-7, the V gene TRBV7-9; D unresolved. In germline, CDR1 is SEHNR, CDR2 FQNEAQ (reference sequence). V was trimmed by 4 bases and J by 5 bases, leaving 18 bases between them. The CDR3 is made up of 15 amino acids.

The chain carries TRBV10-3 and TRBJ1-1; tentatively, D is TRBD1 (5 bases). The CDR3 contains 14 residues. Germline lookup yields CDR1 ENHRY and CDR2 SYGVKD. V lost 10 bases to trimming and J lost 6 bases, with 21 bases between them. The CDR3: CASSALGERAEAFF. CDR3 nucleotide sequence: TGTGCCAGCAGCGCGCTGGGGGAGAGGGCTGAAGCTTTCTTT.

This clonotype has more than one count but fewer than ten. The junction departs from the called germline gene at one end, perhaps through a read error. The chain has TRBV24-1 and TRBJ1-5; 11 positions agree with TRBD1. Germline loops: CDR1 KGHDR, CDR2 SFDVKD. The CDR3 sequence is 18 residues long. CDR3: CASSDELDRGPSNQPQHF. CDR3 DNA: TGTGCCAGCAGTGATGAGTTGGACAGGGGGCCTAGCAATCAGCCCCAGCATTTT.

In its sample, this clonotype was seen a few times. The junction differs from germline at one of its ends, possibly a read error. The chain has TRBV2 and TRBJ1-2; a possible D gene is TRBD1 (6 bases). Germline V gene sequence: CDR1 SNHLY, CDR2 FYNNEI. The CDR3 is 15 residues long. This CDR3 is CASKSAGETNYGYTF. DNA of the CDR3: TGCGCCAGCAAGTCCGCAGGGGAAACGAACTATGGCTACACCTTC.